The 21 T cell receptor beta chains in this list originate from one sample, sequenced in a study of PD-1 blockade in classical Hodgkin lymphoma. Profiling relied on immunoSEQ multiplex PCR, and the TCRdb table lists in-frame clones only, not all of them. The table has about 28,000 clones, approximately 70% seen once. After autologous stem cell transplantation all patients relapsed, and prior brentuximab vedotin exposure differed between cohorts. The specimen comprised peripheral blood mononuclear cells (PBMCs), sampled before the second cycle of nivolumab. Receptors originate from a human donor with classical Hodgkin lymphoma.

V usage is TRBV11-2 and J usage is TRBJ1-1; TRBD1 is a possible D gene (6 bases). The CDR3 length is 13 residues. The germline V gene has CDR1 SGHAT and CDR2 FQNNGV. Trimming pared 4 bases from V and 4 bases from J, leaving 10 bases between. This chain's CDR3 is CASSSIGGTEAFF. In DNA, the CDR3 is TGTGCCAGCAGCTCAATAGGGGGCACTGAAGCTTTCTTT.

This clone appeared a few times. V is TRBV5-1 and J is TRBJ2-7; TRBD2 agrees at 8 bases. The V and J ends lost 0 bases and 2 bases, in that order; junction bases with no gene match: 7. The CDR3 contains 16 residues. The germline CDR1 and CDR2 sequences are SGHRS and YFSETQ. The CDR3 reads CASSLGSGGLAYEQYF. CDR3 in DNA: TGCGCCAGCAGCTTGGGGTCGGGGGGGCTCGCCTACGAGCAGTACTTC.

The chain links TRBV4-3 to TRBJ2-1, with a weak D call TRBD2 (5 bases). V shed 0 bases and J shed 3 bases, with 12 bases lying between them. CDR1 is LGHNA and CDR2 is YSLEER in the germline V gene. The CDR3 has 16 amino acids. Here the CDR3 DNA reads TGCGCCAGCAGCCAAGAACGAGGGTCGGGCTACAATGAGCAGTTCTTC. Its translation: CASSQERGSGYNEQFF.

V and J are TRBV11-2 and TRBJ2-7; D is unclear. Germline-derived CDR1 and CDR2 are SGHAT and FQNNGV. Trimming took off 3 bases at V and 4 bases at J, with 10 bases between the two ends. This CDR3 has 13 amino acids. CDR3 nucleotide sequence: TGTGCCAGCAGCTTGAGCACAATTTACGAGCAGTACGTC. Translated, it gives CASSLSTIYEQYV.

This sequence joins TRBV27 and TRBJ2-7, with D perhaps matching TRBD1 (8 bases). Trimming shortened V by 4 bases and J by 7 bases, and 26 bases separated the two germline ends. The CDR3 runs 17 residues. The germline CDR1 and CDR2 sequences are MNHEY and SMNVEV (reference sequence). The CDR3 DNA reads as TGTGCCAGCAGTTACCTGGGAGGGACAGGAGCTTCATGGGAGCAGTACTTC. Its protein product is CASSYLGGTGASWEQYF.

This clone came up a few times. The chain recombines TRBV7-4 with TRBJ1-1; possibly TRBD1 for D (5 bases). This CDR3 spans 15 amino acids. Trimming shortened V by 1 base and J by 5 bases, and 14 bases separated the two germline ends. Per the germline V gene, CDR1 is SGHVT and CDR2 is SQSDAQ. CDR3 amino acids: CASSLVQGVITEAFF. As DNA, the CDR3 is TGTGCCAGCAGCTTAGTCCAGGGTGTGATTACTGAAGCTTTCTTT.

The CDR3 sequence: CASSERTLNYGYTF. CDR3 DNA sequence: TGTGCCAGCAGCGAGAGGACCCTGAACTATGGCTACACCTTC. V gene TRBV7-2 combines with J gene TRBJ1-2; D call uncertain. The CDR3 loop spans 14 amino acids. V gave up 5 bases and J gave up 2 bases, with 12 bases separating them. CDR1 SGHTA and CDR2 FQGNSA come from the germline V gene. Using reference TRBV7-2 and TRBJ1-2 for the parts outside the CDR3, the full variable domain is GAGVSQSPSNKVTEKGKDVELRCDPISGHTALYWYRQSLGQGLEFLIYFQGNSAPDKSGLPSDRFSAERTGGSVSTLTIQRTQQEDSAVYLCASSERTLNYGYTFGSGTRLTVV.

The chain recombines TRBV27 with TRBJ2-6; TRBD1 matches at 9 bases. The CDR3 has 17 amino acids. V shed 5 bases, J shed 3 bases, and the junction held 8 bases outside the gene matches. The germline CDR1 and CDR2 sequences are MNHEY and SMNVEV (reference sequence). The CDR3, as DNA: TGTGCCAGCAGTCAACGGACAGGGGCGAGTGGGGCCAACGTCCTGACTTTC. This encodes CASSQRTGASGANVLTF.

V usage is TRBV19 and J usage is TRBJ1-6; a weak D match, TRBD1 (6 bases). Per the germline V gene, CDR1 is LNHDA and CDR2 is SQIVND (reference sequence). The CDR3 is 14 residues long. Between the trimmed V and J ends, which lost 3 bases and 10 bases, there was a span of 13 bases. Here the CDR3 reads CASSILDRGSPLHF. The CDR3 coding sequence is TGTGCCAGTAGTATTTTGGACAGAGGGTCACCCCTCCACTTT.

This chain uses TRBV28 with TRBJ2-2, with D unresolved. Germline assignment: CDR1 MDHEN and CDR2 SYDVKM. The V and J ends lost 6 bases and 4 bases respectively, with 9 bases between them. The CDR3 contains 13 residues. The chain's CDR3 is CASRNGGTGELFF. The DNA for the CDR3 is TGTGCCAGCAGAAACGGTGGCACCGGGGAGCTGTTTTTT.

This clone was recorded at least ten times. V and J are TRBV19 and TRBJ2-6; tentative D call: TRBD2 (6 bases). The CDR3 covers 18 residues. With 6 bases removed from V and 2 bases from J, the gap between germline ends came to 20 bases. Germline assignment: CDR1 LNHDA and CDR2 SQIVND (reference sequence). The CDR3 sequence is CASSPPRRGSAGANVLTF. The CDR3 nucleotides read TGTGCCAGTAGCCCCCCTCGGAGGGGTTCCGCTGGGGCCAACGTCCTGACTTTC.

This clone appeared a few times. In DNA, the CDR3 is TGTGCCAGCTCACCACCTAACAGCCAACTGTATACTTATAATTCACCCCTCCACTTT. This translates into CASSPPNSQLYTYNSPLHF. The chain is built from TRBV18 and TRBJ1-6; no clear D gene. CDR1 KGHSH and CDR2 LQKENI come from the germline V gene. This CDR3 contains 19 residues. Trimming stripped 0 bases from V and 4 bases from J, with 19 bases between.

Only a few counts were recorded for this clone. The rearrangement joins TRBV28 to TRBJ2-3; D possibly corresponds to TRBD2 (5 bases). With 1 base removed from V and 7 bases from J, the gap between germline ends came to 9 bases. This CDR3 comprises 13 residues. CDR1 is MDHEN and CDR2 is SYDVKM in the germline V gene. Here the CDR3 reads CASSLYASYTQYF. The CDR3 DNA sequence: TGTGCCAGCAGTTTATATGCTAGCTATACGCAGTATTTT.

The chain joins TRBV19 to TRBJ2-1, with 11 bases aligning to TRBD2. The junction had 12 bases not matched to a gene; V was cut back by 5 bases and J by 12 bases. CDR3 length: 15 residues. CDR1 and CDR2 from the germline V gene are LNHDA and SQIVND (reference sequence). The CDR3 is CASSVPGLAEVGQFF. The CDR3 DNA is TGTGCCAGTAGTGTCCCGGGACTAGCGGAGGTTGGGCAGTTCTTC.

The chain links TRBV27 to TRBJ2-1; 7 bases agree with TRBD2. J was trimmed by 8 bases and V by 2 bases; bases with no gene match: 6. Looked up from germline, CDR1 is MNHEY and CDR2 is SMNVEV (reference sequence). The CDR3 is 14 amino acids. The CDR3 DNA reads TGTGCCAGCAGTTTAACGCTAGCGGAGGATGAGCAGTTCTTC. This sequence encodes CASSLTLAEDEQFF.

The V call is TRBV28, the J call TRBJ1-1; D gene ambiguous. Germline lookup yields CDR1 MDHEN and CDR2 SYDVKM. V lost 5 bases and J lost 2, with 3 bases in between. The CDR3 sequence is 11 residues long. CDR3: CASSTNTEAFF. The CDR3 DNA reads TGTGCCAGCAGTACTAACACTGAAGCTTTCTTT.

The J gene is TRBJ2-3, the V gene TRBV28, with 9 nucleotides matching TRBD2. The CDR3 is 16 amino acids. Germline CDR1 is MDHEN and CDR2 is SYDVKM. J was trimmed by 2 bases and V by 2 bases; bases with no gene match: 5. The CDR3 spells CASSLHSGGPTDTQYF. CDR3 nucleotide sequence: TGTGCCAGCAGTTTACATAGCGGGGGCCCCACAGATACGCAGTATTTT.

This clone was seen more than once but under ten times. The CDR3 DNA follows: TGTGCCTGGGGACAGGGGGAACGACAGCCCCAGCATTTT. Amino acid sequence: CAWGQGERQPQHF. The V and J genes are TRBV30 and TRBJ1-5; 10 bases fit TRBD1. Germline trimming cut 5 bases from V and 7 bases from J; bases unmatched to any gene: 5. Looked up from germline, CDR1 is GTSNPN and CDR2 is SVGIG (reference sequence). The CDR3 contains 13 residues.

The chain links TRBV19 to TRBJ1-5; D is possibly TRBD1 (6 bases). The V end lost 5 bases, the J end lost 2 bases, and 13 bases lay between the germline ends. CDR1 LNHDA and CDR2 SQIVND come from the germline V gene (reference sequence). The CDR3 is 15 residues long. The CDR3 protein is CASSQQGTGNQPQHF. In DNA, the CDR3 is TGTGCCAGTAGTCAACAGGGCACGGGCAATCAGCCCCAGCATTTT.

The rearrangement links TRBV7-9 to TRBJ2-5; 7 positions match TRBD1. V dropped 1 base and J dropped 3; count of bases not matched to a gene: 5. Germline lookup yields CDR1 SEHNR and CDR2 FQNEAQ (reference sequence). There are 15 residues in the CDR3. For the CDR3, the DNA is TGTGCCAGCAGCTTAGTCTCGGACAGGAAAGAGACCCAGTACTTC. Its protein product is CASSLVSDRKETQYF.

J is TRBJ1-1 and V is TRBV7-2; possibly TRBD1 for D (5 bases). Germline V CDR1 and CDR2: SGHTA, FQGNSA. Trimming removed 6 bases from V and 3 bases from J, with 17 bases in between. The CDR3 runs to 15 residues. The CDR3 sequence is CASRFTGTVDTEAFF. CDR3 sequence (DNA): TGTGCCAGCAGGTTCACCGGGACTGTCGACACTGAAGCTTTCTTT.